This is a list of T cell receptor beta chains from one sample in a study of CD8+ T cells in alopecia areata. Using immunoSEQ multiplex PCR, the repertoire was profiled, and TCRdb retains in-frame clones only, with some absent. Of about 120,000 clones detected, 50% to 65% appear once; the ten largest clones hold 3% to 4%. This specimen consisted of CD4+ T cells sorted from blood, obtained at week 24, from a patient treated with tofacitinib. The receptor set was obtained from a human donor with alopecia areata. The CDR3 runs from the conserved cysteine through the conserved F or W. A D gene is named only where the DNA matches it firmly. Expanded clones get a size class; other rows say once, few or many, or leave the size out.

CSARSSYNSPLHF,TGCAGCGCCCGGAGCTCCTATAATTCACCCCTCCACTTT,.,.,TRBV29-1,13,TRBJ1-6
CASSLDGARSYNEQFF,TGTGCCAGCAGCTTGGACGGGGCTCGCTCCTACAATGAGCAGTTCTTC,.,.,TRBV5-6,16,TRBJ2-1
CASSYPQFNYGYTF,TGTGCCAGCAGTTACCCACAGTTTAACTATGGCTACACCTTC,.,.,TRBV6-6,14,TRBJ1-2
CSVVRVLGETQYF,TGCAGCGTTGTTCGGGTCCTGGGAGAGACCCAGTACTTC,.,.,TRBV29-1,13,TRBJ2-5
CASSRTGRTSSGANVLTF,TGTGCCAGCAGCCGGACAGGACGAACATCCTCTGGGGCCAACGTCCTGACTTTC,.,TRBD1,TRBV5-4,18,TRBJ2-6
CSVGGDRAGSSYEQYF,TGCAGCGTTGGGGGCGACAGGGCGGGAAGCTCCTACGAGCAGTACTTC,.,.,TRBV29-1,16,TRBJ2-7
CASSASTGGDTQYF,TGTGCCAGCAGTGCGTCGACAGGAGGAGATACGCAGTATTTT,.,.,TRBV27,14,TRBJ2-3
CASSQANEQYF,TGTGCCAGCAGCCAAGCTAACGAGCAGTACTTC,.,.,TRBV4-2,11,TRBJ2-7
CASSPVAGLSTDTQYF,TGCGCCAGCAGCCCTGTAGCGGGATTGAGCACAGATACGCAGTATTTT,few,TRBD2,TRBV4-1,16,TRBJ2-3
CASRREEGYTGELFF,TGTGCCAGCAGAAGGGAGGAGGGTTACACCGGGGAGCTGTTTTTT,once,.,TRBV7-2,15,TRBJ2-2
CASSQVHGKETQYF,TGCGCCAGCAGCCAAGTCCATGGGAAAGAGACCCAGTACTTC,.,.,TRBV4-1,14,TRBJ2-5
CSVETPAETQYF,TGCAGCGTTGAGACCCCTGCAGAGACCCAGTACTTC,few,.,TRBV29-1,12,TRBJ2-5
CASSLGSQQSVRETQYF,TGCGCCAGCAGCTTGGGAAGCCAGCAGTCGGTAAGAGAGACCCAGTACTTC,.,.,TRBV5-1,17,TRBJ2-5
CASSDGGNTGELFF,TGTGCCAGCAGTGACGGGGGGAACACCGGGGAGCTGTTTTTT,.,.,TRBV7-9,14,TRBJ2-2
CASSFDIAYEQYF,TGTGCCAGCAGCTTTGACATCGCCTACGAGCAGTACTTC,.,.,TRBV7-9,13,TRBJ2-7
CASSELDQETQYF,TGTGCCAGCAGTGAATTGGACCAAGAGACCCAGTACTTC,.,.,TRBV25-1,13,TRBJ2-5
CSVVLAGTDTQYF,TGCAGCGTTGTACTAGCGGGCACAGATACGCAGTATTTT,few,TRBD2,TRBV29-1,13,TRBJ2-3
CASYNGAKETQYF,TGTGCCAGCTACAACGGGGCGAAAGAGACCCAGTACTTC,.,.,TRBV2,13,TRBJ2-5
CASSLVTGGNQPQHF,TGTGCCAGCAGCTTAGTGACAGGGGGCAATCAGCCCCAGCATTTT,few,TRBD1,TRBV7-8,15,TRBJ1-5
CASSQDPSRIAGEETQYF,TGCGCCAGCAGCCAAGATCCTTCACGGATAGCGGGGGAAGAGACCCAGTACTTC,.,TRBD2,TRBV4-1,18,TRBJ2-5
CASGSLRHTEAFF,TGTGCCAGCGGCTCCCTGAGGCACACTGAAGCTTTCTTT,.,.,TRBV11-3,13,TRBJ1-1
CASSELTGGKSPLHF,TGTGCCAGCAGTGAACTAACGGGCGGGAAATCACCCCTCCACTTT,.,.,TRBV6-1,15,TRBJ1-6
CASSPRPTGAVHF,TGCGCCAGCAGCCCCCGTCCCACAGGGGCGGTCCATTTT,.,TRBD1,TRBV4-1,13,TRBJ1-5
CSVEAGAGGYTF,TGCAGCGTTGAAGCCGGGGCGGGAGGCTACACCTTC,few,.,TRBV29-1,12,TRBJ1-2
CASREGDTEAFF,TGTGCCAGCAGAGAAGGGGACACTGAAGCTTTCTTT,few,.,TRBV6-4,12,TRBJ1-1
CASSGEVSKSYNSPLHF,TGTGCCAGCAGTGGAGAGGTCAGCAAGTCTTATAATTCACCCCTCCACTTT,.,.,TRBV6-1,17,TRBJ1-6
CASSPDLAGGEQFF,TGCGCCAGCAGCCCCGACTTGGCGGGGGGTGAGCAGTTCTTC,few,TRBD2,TRBV5-1,14,TRBJ2-1
CASSFRRGVRTDTQYF,TGTGCCAGCAGTTTCCGGCGGGGGGTTCGCACAGATACGCAGTATTTT,.,TRBD2,TRBV28,16,TRBJ2-3
CASSLESGVTEAFF,TGCGCCAGCAGCTTGGAGTCAGGGGTTACTGAAGCTTTCTTT,.,.,TRBV5-1,14,TRBJ1-1
CASSEVAGAAEAFF,TGTGCCAGCAGTGAAGTTGCGGGAGCCGCTGAAGCTTTCTTT,.,.,TRBV2,14,TRBJ1-1
CASSLASTKETQYF,TGCGCCAGCAGCTTGGCCAGCACCAAAGAGACCCAGTACTTC,.,.,TRBV5-1,14,TRBJ2-5
CASSQESDTQYF,TGCGCCAGCAGCCAAGAGAGCGATACGCAGTATTTT,.,.,TRBV4-1,12,TRBJ2-3
CASSAQQGGYTEAFF,TGTGCCAGCAGCGCCCAACAGGGGGGTTACACTGAAGCTTTCTTT,.,TRBD1,TRBV9,15,TRBJ1-1
CAIRPGTGVGADTQYF,TGTGCCATCAGACCGGGGACAGGGGTGGGGGCAGATACGCAGTATTTT,.,TRBD1,TRBV10-3,16,TRBJ2-3
CASSPGSSNYGYTF,TGCGCCAGCAGCCCCGGGAGCTCTAACTATGGCTACACCTTC,few,.,TRBV5-1,14,TRBJ1-2
CASSGRGISYEQYF,TGTGCCAGTAGTGGTCGGGGGATCTCCTACGAGCAGTACTTC,.,.,TRBV19,14,TRBJ2-7
CASSASSRYNEQFF,TGTGCCAGCAGCGCATCTAGCAGGTACAATGAGCAGTTCTTC,.,.,TRBV7-2,14,TRBJ2-1
CASSFKQGNSPLHF,TGTGCCAGCAGCTTTAAACAGGGAAATTCACCCCTCCACTTT,.,.,TRBV7-2,14,TRBJ1-6
CASSQLADSTDTQYF,TGCGCCAGCAGTCAATTAGCGGACAGCACAGATACGCAGTATTTT,.,.,TRBV23-1,15,TRBJ2-3
CASSLEGDPEPQHF,TGTGCCAGCAGCTTAGAGGGGGACCCGGAGCCCCAGCATTTT,.,.,TRBV7-6,14,TRBJ1-5
CASDSDSGNYGYTF,TGTGCCAGTGACTCGGACAGCGGTAACTATGGCTACACCTTC,.,.,TRBV2,14,TRBJ1-2
CASSPAGGWGYEQYF,TGTGCCAGCAGCCCAGCCGGGGGCTGGGGTTACGAGCAGTACTTC,.,.,TRBV7-9,15,TRBJ2-7